This T cell receptor beta chain was obtained from a study of cytomegalovirus exposure and HLA in healthy donors. Per the germline V gene, CDR1 is SGHNT and CDR2 is YYREEE (reference sequence). Trimming pared 0 bases from V and 4 bases from J, leaving 10 bases between. The CDR3 has 14 amino acids. The study, taken as a whole, reports: Being productive about 87% or about 30% of the time was typical of most TCR beta V segments in an earlier analysis.

For this clone: The antigen remains undetermined.

It was with 60 Vbeta and 13 Jbeta primers that the PCR ran. Measured with immunoSEQ multiplex PCR; TCRdb has only the in-frame clones, and not every one. The data contain fewer than 300,000 clones, roughly 89% of them singletons. Sequencing was carried out using PBMCs. This TCR came from a man aged 35 to 55 in good health and CMV-seropositive. V gene TRBV5-4 combines with J gene TRBJ2-5, with D perhaps TRBD1 (6 bases). The CDR3 sequence is CASSLVGGGETQYF. CDR3 DNA: TGTGCCAGCAGCTTGGTTGGGGGCGGAGAGACCCAGTACTTC. The full variable domain, with the rest looked up from reference TRBV5-4 and TRBJ2-5, is ETGVTQSPTHLIKTRGQQVTLRCSSQSGHNTVSWYQQALGQGPQFIFQYYREEENGRGNFPPRFSGLQFPNYSSELNVNALELDDSALYLCASSLVGGGETQYFGPGTRLLVL.